This passage covers 20 T cell receptor beta chains from one sample sequenced in a study of blood T cells in healthy people across ages. A second PCR of roughly 7 to 11 cycles used a sample-barcoded 5' primer and a J-beta primer mix. Each CDR3 protein is one row after TCRdb ran MiXCR on the 5' RACE reads. The sample lists about 840,000 distinct CDR3 sequences, 25% to 30% occurring once. A further study also used this sample, focusing on T cells of mothers and their children.

The material sequenced was blood. These receptors all come from a woman in her thirties or forties in good health.

This chain uses TRBV3-1 with TRBJ2-7, with D unclear. The CDR3 extends over 13 amino acids. The germline V and J ends were trimmed by 2 bases and 6 bases, with 11 bases remaining between them. The germline gives CDR1 LGHDT, CDR2 YNNKEL (reference sequence). The CDR3 region is CASSQIRWGEQYF. The CDR3 coding sequence is TGTGCCAGCAGCCAAATCCGATGGGGCGAGCAGTACTTC.

The rearrangement links TRBV27 to TRBJ1-1; 9 nucleotides match TRBD1. Germline trimming cut 6 bases from V and 5 bases from J; bases unmatched to any gene: 10. Germline V gene lookup returns CDR1 MNHEY and CDR2 SMNVEV (reference sequence). The CDR3 has 15 amino acids. The CDR3 protein is CASSPSTGGWTEAFF. In nucleotides, the CDR3 is TGTGCCAGCAGCCCGTCGACAGGGGGATGGACTGAAGCTTTCTTT.

The table lists this clonotype with a count of one. Just one base apart from a much larger clone, this may be a read error. The chain employs TRBV2 and TRBJ1-5; no reliable D call. The CDR3 is 13 residues long. The germline V gene has CDR1 SNHLY and CDR2 FYNNEI. The CDR3 DNA is TGTGCCGGCAGTGAAAGGGAGTTGCAGCCCCAGCATTTT. Translation gives CAGSERELQPQHF.

V usage is TRBV5-1 and J usage is TRBJ2-3; D may match TRBD1 or TRBD2 (6 bases each). CDR3 length: 15 residues. V lost 6 bases, J lost 3 bases, and 17 bases lay in between. Looked up from germline, CDR1 is SGHRS and CDR2 is YFSETQ. CDR3 DNA: TGCGCCAGCAATTTGGGGGGCGCGATGACAGATACGCAGTATTTT. Translation gives CASNLGGAMTDTQYF. Full variable domain (missing parts from reference TRBV5-1 and TRBJ2-3): KAGVTQTPRYLIKTRGQQVTLSCSPISGHRSVSWYQQTPGQGLQFLFEYFSETQRNKGNFPGRFSGRQFSNSRSEMNVSTLELGDSALYLCASNLGGAMTDTQYFGPGTRLTVL.

Concerning this clonotype: A read error may produce the germline difference seen at one junction end. The V call is TRBV29-1, the J call TRBJ1-1; 8 positions match TRBD1. CDR3 length equals 15 residues. Germline CDR1 reads SQVTM; CDR2 reads ANQGSEA. CDR3 sequence reads: CSVEDVSRGHTEALF. The DNA of the CDR3 is TGCAGCGTTGAAGATGTGAGCAGGGGGCACACTGAAGCTCTCTTT.

This clonotype was seen more than once but under ten times. The chain combines TRBV6-1 with TRBJ2-7, with unresolved D. Germline-derived CDR1 and CDR2 are MNHNS and SASEGT. The CDR3 extends over 13 amino acids. The V end was cut by 6 bases, the J end by 0 bases, with 9 bases between. This CDR3 reads CASRVSTSYEQYF. The CDR3, as DNA: TGTGCCAGCAGGGTGTCAACCTCCTACGAGCAGTACTTC.

The sample holds many counts of this clonotype. The chain joins TRBV18 to TRBJ2-1; 8 bases fit TRBD1. The V and J ends lost 3 bases and 5 bases, in that order; junction bases with no gene match: 6. The V gene's germline CDR1 is KGHSH and CDR2 LQKENI. The CDR3 extends over 15 amino acids. The CDR3 DNA reads TGTGCCAGCTCACCCACAGGGGGGACCAACAATGAGCAGTTCTTC. Its protein product is CASSPTGGTNNEQFF.

This clonotype has just a few counts. The chain uses TRBV28 and TRBJ1-1; D is perhaps TRBD1 (5 bases). V lost 5 bases, J lost 5 bases, and 21 bases lay in between. Germline V gene lookup returns CDR1 MDHEN and CDR2 SYDVKM. The CDR3 totals 16 residues. The DNA for the CDR3 is TGTGCCAGCAGTCCCCTCTCTGACACCTGGGGGACTGAAGCTTTCTTT. This sequence encodes CASSPLSDTWGTEAFF.

The chain is built from TRBV6-5 and TRBJ1-1; TRBD1 is a possible D gene (6 bases). The CDR3 loop spans 13 amino acids. V lost 6 bases, J lost 10 bases, and 18 bases lay in between. Germline CDR1 MNHEY, CDR2 SVGAGI. The CDR3 DNA sequence: TGTGCCAGCAGGGGGGCAGGGAAGGGTGGAGCTTTCTTT. Translation: CASRGAGKGGAFF.

This clonotype was seen a single time. This may be a read error: a much more frequent sequence differs by one nucleotide. The chain links TRBV6-5 to TRBJ2-7; possible D gene TRBD1, 6 bases. Germline V gene data show CDR1 as MNHEY and CDR2 as SVGAGI. Deletions cut 10 bases from V and 7 bases from J, with 17 bases between. The CDR3 covers 12 residues. The CDR3 region is CATLRGSGEQYF. The CDR3 coding sequence is TGTGCCACACTAAGGGGGTCGGGAGAGCAGTACTTC.

The chain has TRBV7-6 and TRBJ2-7, with D perhaps matching TRBD2 (5 bases). Trimming removed 9 bases at V and 2 bases at J, with 20 bases between. Per the germline V gene, CDR1 is SGHVS and CDR2 is FNYEAQ. The CDR3 consists of 15 residues. CDR3 in DNA: TGTGCCAGTGCCCCCCCCGGGCGGGCACCCTACGAGCAGTACTTC. It is translated as CASAPPGRAPYEQYF. Filled out from reference TRBV7-6 and TRBJ2-7, the complete variable domain reads GAGVSQSPRYKVTKRGQDVALRCDPISGHVSLYWYRQALGQGPEFLTYFNYEAQQDKSGLPNDRFSAERPEGSISTLTIQRTEQRDSAMYRCASAPPGRAPYEQYFGPGTRLTVT.

The rearrangement uses TRBV7-2 and TRBJ2-3; TRBD1 matches at 8 bases. This CDR3 spans 16 amino acids. J gave up 2 bases and V 5 bases, and 9 bases lay outside the gene matches. Germline values: CDR1 SGHTA, CDR2 FQGNSA. This CDR3 reads CASSQGAGSNTDTQYF. DNA for the CDR3: TGTGCCAGCAGCCAGGGGGCGGGTTCCAACACAGATACGCAGTATTTT. Together with reference TRBV7-2 and TRBJ2-3, the CDR3 gives the full variable domain: GAGVSQSPSNKVTEKGKDVELRCDPISGHTALYWYRQSLGQGLEFLIYFQGNSAPDKSGLPSDRFSAERTGGSVSTLTIQRTQQEDSAVYLCASSQGAGSNTDTQYFGPGTRLTVL.

The chain is built from TRBV9 and TRBJ1-2; TRBD1 aligns across 7 bases. This CDR3 spans 14 amino acids. Per the germline V gene, CDR1 is SGDLS and CDR2 is YYNGEE. V shed 0 bases and J 4 bases; nucleotides not matched to a gene: 3. The CDR3 loop reads CASSVEGAFYGYTF. CDR3 sequence (DNA): TGTGCCAGCAGCGTAGAGGGGGCGTTCTATGGCTACACCTTC.

This clonotype has only a few counts. The chain uses TRBV7-3 and TRBJ2-5, with TRBD2 identical over 8 bases. Germline lookup yields CDR1 SGHTA and CDR2 FQGTGA. The trim removed 5 bases at V and 3 bases at J, leaving 20 bases unmatched. The CDR3 is made up of 19 amino acids. In DNA, the CDR3 is TGTGCCAGCAGCCCATCCCTACCGGGGACTAGGCAGCTCAAAGAGACCCAGTACTTC. Its translation: CASSPSLPGTRQLKETQYF.

This clonotype was detected ten times or more. The chain is built from TRBV12-3 or TRBV12-4 and TRBJ2-7; possible D gene TRBD1, 6 bases. The length of the CDR3 is 13 residues. The V end was cut by 7 bases, the J end by 0 bases, with 10 bases between. This CDR3 is CASKSGVSYEQYF. In DNA, the CDR3 is TGTGCCAGCAAGTCAGGGGTCTCCTACGAGCAGTACTTC.

Only a few counts were recorded for this clonotype. The chain has TRBV7-2 and TRBJ1-2, with D perhaps TRBD1 (5 bases). CDR3 length equals 15 residues. Germline loops: CDR1 SGHTA, CDR2 FQGNSA. V was shortened by 2 bases and J by 5 bases, with 15 bases between the two germline ends. CDR3 bases: TGTGCCAGCAGCTTACGTTCAGCGGGACCTTATGGCTACACCTTC. It encodes CASSLRSAGPYGYTF.

The table lists this clonotype with a count of one. The chain has TRBV20-1 and TRBJ2-7, with a weak D call TRBD2 (6 bases). Germline V CDR1 and CDR2: DFQATT, SNEGSKA (reference sequence). V lost 1 base to trimming and J lost 1 base, with 23 bases between them. The CDR3 sequence is 18 residues long. In DNA, the CDR3 is TGCAGTGCTAGAGGGGGAAGGATGGAGGGGATGGGGTCCTACGAGCAGTACTTC. Encoded protein: CSARGGRMEGMGSYEQYF.

The genes are TRBV11-1 and TRBJ1-1, with TRBD1 as a possible D gene (5 bases). Trimming removed 10 bases at V and 0 bases at J, with 12 bases between. Germline-derived CDR1 and CDR2 are SGHAT and FQDESV (reference sequence). The CDR3 consists of 13 residues. For the CDR3, the DNA is TGTGCCAACAAGCACAGGATGAACACTGAAGCTTTCTTT. It yields the protein CANKHRMNTEAFF.

V gene TRBV5-1 combines with J gene TRBJ2-5; TRBD2 matches at 8 bases. Germline lookup yields CDR1 SGHRS and CDR2 YFSETQ. V shed 1 base, J shed 2 bases, and the junction held 4 bases outside the gene matches. This CDR3 comprises 15 residues. CDR3 sequence reads: CASSLPAGEQETQYF. The DNA of the CDR3 is TGCGCCAGCAGCTTGCCAGCGGGGGAGCAAGAGACCCAGTACTTC.

Notes on this clonotype: This may stem from a read error, because a much larger clone lies one nucleotide away. The CDR3 bases are TGTGCCGGCAGTACCGGACAGGGGGCTTGGGAGACCCAGTACTTC. As protein: CAGSTGQGAWETQYF. The chain joins TRBV12-3 or TRBV12-4 to TRBJ2-7, with 11 bases fitting TRBD1. The DNA end favors TRBJ2-5, so the J call may be wrong. The CDR3 length is 15 residues.